This T cell receptor (beta chain) was identified in a study of yellow fever vaccine responses in identical twins. Study results and caveats: Twins reportedly showed a vaccine T cell response that seemed partly convergent and partly personalized.

TCRdb reprocessed the RT-PCR reads with MiXCR, giving one entry per CDR3 protein. The repertoire includes under 30,000 distinct CDR3 sequences, roughly 80% of them detected once, and more than 4.5% sits in the top ten. V dropped 1 base and J dropped 1 base, with 11 bases sitting between them. This CDR3 comprises 15 residues. Germline V gene sequence: CDR1 SGDLS, CDR2 YYNGEE. This clonotype was seen a single time. The antigen remains undetermined. This chain uses TRBV9 with TRBJ2-5; either TRBD1 or TRBD2 may fit D (5 bases each). The clonotype originates from a woman aged 18-29 years who received the yellow fever vaccine. The input for sequencing was T cells from blood (PBMCs), unsorted or a sorted subset (not recorded which), taken before or after yellow fever vaccination (not recorded which). The CDR3 spells CASSVRSGTQETQYF. CDR3 DNA: TGTGCCAGCAGCGTACGATCTGGGACCCAAGAGACCCAGTACTTC. Drawing the rest from reference TRBV9 and TRBJ2-5, the complete variable domain is DSGVTQTPKHLITATGQRVTLRCSPRSGDLSVYWYQQSLDQGLQFLIQYYNGEERAKGNILERFSAQQFPDLHSELNLSSLELGDSALYFCASSVRSGTQETQYFGPGTRLLVL.